The present T cell receptor beta chain was sequenced within a study of identical twins. Study-level findings and limits: Insertions were reduced in abundant cord blood beta clonotypes but not in memory repertoires.

CDR3 length: 14 residues. Germline V gene data show CDR1 as DFQATT and CDR2 as SNEGSKA (reference sequence). V shed 3 bases, J shed 1 base, and the junction held 5 bases outside the gene matches. A remark on this clonotype: Its antigen is still unknown.

Everyone who donated was a healthy Caucasian. MiXCR, run by TCRdb on the 5' RACE reads, gives a single entry per CDR3 protein. Of 300,000 to 350,000 distinct CDR3 sequences in the sample, about 12% are singletons; the top ten hold 7.2%. These data were likewise used in another study, on yellow fever vaccine responses in identical twins. As that report states: Twins reportedly had a vaccine T cell response that seemed partly convergent, partly personalized.

Material for sequencing was CD8+ T cells sorted from blood. The receptor's source is a woman aged 18-29 years in good health. V usage is TRBV20-1 and J usage is TRBJ2-5; TRBD1 matches 7 bases. The CDR3 DNA sequence: TGCAGTGCTAGGTTTAACAGGGGCCAAGAGACCCAGTACTTC. Amino acids: CSARFNRGQETQYF.